The clone carrying this TCR beta chain appeared a single time. The antigen is undetermined. The record originates from a study of T cell responses to AZD1222 COVID-19 vaccine. This CDR3 is 14 amino acids long. Trimming pared 4 bases from V and 0 bases from J, leaving 7 bases between. Looked up from germline, CDR1 is SEHNR and CDR2 is FQNEAQ (reference sequence). Some clones are missing from TCRdb's copy, which holds only in-frame ones; the method was immunoSEQ multiplex PCR. The profile shows roughly 140,000 clones, 85% to 95% of them singletons. Whole-study findings and limits: Spike-specific TCR breadth and depth both grew after two AZD1222 doses. The donor cohort was predominantly white British with a female majority, and clonal diversity may have been underestimated.

Sequenced material: peripheral blood, taken 28 days after the second AZD1222 dose. The TCR comes from an adult who received the AZD1222 COVID-19 vaccine. This sequence joins TRBV7-9 and TRBJ1-3; D unclear. DNA of the CDR3: TGTGCCAGCAGCTCCGGGCTCTCTGGAAACACCATATATTTT. Protein: CASSSGLSGNTIYF.